The rows below give T cell receptor beta chains drawn from one sample of a study of blood T cell repertoires in COVID-19. Assay used: immunoSEQ multiplex PCR; TCRdb lists only in-frame clones, some missing. The data hold about 670,000 clones, with about nine tenths observed a single time. The sequencing input was peripheral blood. These receptors all stem from a woman aged 18-35 years with acute or convalescent COVID-19. The CDR3 runs from the conserved cysteine through the conserved F or W. The D gene is left open where the match is weak. Some rows have no size entry. The others give once, few or many, or a class for an expanded clone.

TRBV29-1,NA,TRBJ1-2,TRBD1,TGCAGCGCGAGACAGGGAGCTAACTATGGCTACACCTTC,CSARQGANYGYTF
TRBV18,NA,TRBJ1-1,TRBD1,TGTGCCAGCTCACCAGTACAGGGGGCGACCCCTGAAGCTTTCTTT,CASSPVQGATPEAFF
TRBV2,NA,TRBJ1-5,NA,TGTGCCAGCAGTGAAAAGGGGGTAAATCAGCCCCAGCATTTT,CASSEKGVNQPQHF
TRBV7-2,NA,TRBJ2-1,TRBD2,TGTGCCAGCAGCAGGACTAGCAGGTACAATGAGCAGTTCTTC,CASSRTSRYNEQFF
TRBV27,NA,TRBJ1-6,NA,TGTGCCAGCAGTTTAACAGCCAAAAGTTCACCCCTCCACTTT,CASSLTAKSSPLHF
TRBV29-1,NA,TRBJ2-6,TRBD1,TGCAGCGTTAGGGACAGGGGTGTTTCTGGGGCCAACGTCCTGACTTTC,CSVRDRGVSGANVLTF
TRBV14,NA,TRBJ2-3,TRBD1,TGTGCCAGCAGCCTGACAGGGGGACTCACAGATACGCAGTATTTT,CASSLTGGLTDTQYF
TRBV5-1,NA,TRBJ2-2,NA,TGCGCCAGCAGCCGGACAGAAACGAACACCGGGGAGCTGTTTTTT,CASSRTETNTGELFF
TRBV6-5,NA,TRBJ1-1,NA,TGTGCCAGCAGTTACGTGGACAATAGGGGAACTGAAGCTTTCTTT,CASSYVDNRGTEAFF
TRBV7-6,NA,TRBJ1-1,TRBD1,TGTGCCAGCAGCTTATGGCCTATACGACAGGGCGCTGAAGCTTTCTTT,CASSLWPIRQGAEAFF
TRBV19,NA,TRBJ1-5,NA,TGTGCCAGTAGCTCGTCCAGGAATCAGCCCCAGCATTTT,CASSSSRNQPQHF
TRBV13,NA,TRBJ2-5,TRBD1,TGTGCCAGCAGCTTGACAGGGCCCGAGACCCAGTACTTC,CASSLTGPETQYF
TRBV4-1,few,TRBJ2-3,TRBD2,TGCGCCAGCAGTGCGATCGGACTAGTAACAGATACGCAGTATTTT,CASSAIGLVTDTQYF
TRBV2,NA,TRBJ2-7,NA,TGTGCCAGCAGCCCTCCCCACGAGCAGTACTTC,CASSPPHEQYF
TRBV4-3,NA,TRBJ1-4,TRBD1,TGCGCCAGCAGCCAAGACACAGGGGCTGGAGAAAAACTGTTTTTT,CASSQDTGAGEKLFF
TRBV6-5,once,TRBJ2-3,TRBD2,TGTGCCAGCAGTTACTTAGCGGGGGGCACAGATACGCAGTATTTT,CASSYLAGGTDTQYF
TRBV5-5,once,TRBJ1-5,TRBD1,TGTGCCAGCAGCCCCGGACAGGGAAGCAATCAGCCCCAGCATTTT,CASSPGQGSNQPQHF
TRBV10-2,NA,TRBJ1-6,TRBD1,TGCGCCAGCAGTGTTTCGACAGGGCAGGATAATTCACCCCTCCACTTT,CASSVSTGQDNSPLHF
TRBV5-1,once,TRBJ1-4,NA,TGCGCCAGCAGACCCGAAGGACTGCCTAATGAAAAACTGTTTTTT,CASRPEGLPNEKLFF
TRBV6-5,NA,TRBJ1-2,TRBD1,TGTGCCAGTTACAGGGGAGACTATGGCTACACCTTC,CASYRGDYGYTF
TRBV7-9,NA,TRBJ2-5,NA,TGTGCCAGCAGCTTCTCAGGGATATTAGAGACCCAGTACTTC,CASSFSGILETQYF
TRBV6-2/TRBV6-3,NA,TRBJ2-3,TRBD2,TGTGCCAGCAGTTACGGGCTAGCGGGGGCAGATACGCAGTATTTT,CASSYGLAGADTQYF
TRBV7-2,NA,TRBJ1-2,TRBD1,TGTGCCAGCAGCTTAGCGCTAAGACAGGGAGATGGCTACACCTTC,CASSLALRQGDGYTF
TRBV5-1,NA,TRBJ2-7,NA,TGCGCCAGCAGCCATGGGTCTGCCAGGGAAGTGTTCGAGCAGTACTTC,CASSHGSAREVFEQYF
TRBV7-8,NA,TRBJ1-1,NA,TGTGCCAGCAGCAGCTCCGGGACAAGAGCTTTCTTT,CASSSSGTRAFF
TRBV24-1,NA,TRBJ1-1,NA,TGTGCCACCAGTGATTACACAGGGTCTGAAGCTTTCTTT,CATSDYTGSEAFF
TRBV6-5,NA,TRBJ2-2,NA,TGTGCCAGCGCCAAGGAGTCGCCGGACACCGGGGAGCTGTTTTTT,CASAKESPDTGELFF
TRBV11-3,NA,TRBJ2-1,TRBD2,TGTGCCAGCAGCCCCACTAGCGGGGGATACAATGAGCAGTTCTTC,CASSPTSGGYNEQFF
TRBV18,NA,TRBJ1-2,NA,TGTGCCAGCTCACCCGCCAAGGGGTCTAACTATGGCTACACCTTC,CASSPAKGSNYGYTF
TRBV5-6,NA,TRBJ1-4,NA,TGTGCCAGCAGCTTGGCGGGATGGGGTAATGAAAAACTGTTTTTT,CASSLAGWGNEKLFF
TRBV6-5,NA,TRBJ1-5,NA,TGTGCCAGCGCAGGGATAAGCAATCAGCCCCAGCATTTT,CASAGISNQPQHF
TRBV6-5,NA,TRBJ1-2,NA,TGTGCCACCAGAGCGGATTTAGTAGAAAACTATGGCTACACCTTC,CATRADLVENYGYTF
TRBV6-1,NA,TRBJ1-2,NA,TGTGCCAGCAGTGAGAAGGGGCGCTATGGCTACACCTTC,CASSEKGRYGYTF
TRBV12-3/TRBV12-4,NA,TRBJ1-6,NA,TGTGCCAGCAGTGGGGGGTCACCCCTCCACTTT,CASSGGSPLHF
TRBV6-5,NA,TRBJ2-7,NA,TGTGCCAGCAGTTACTCTCGGGGGACAGCTTTCTCCGAGCAGTACTTC,CASSYSRGTAFSEQYF